Listed below are T cell receptor beta chains from one sample, sequenced in a study of blood T cell repertoires in COVID-19. The assay was immunoSEQ multiplex PCR, and TCRdb's table has in-frame clones only and misses some. The table includes some 81,000 clones, 90% detected once. Sequencing was carried out using peripheral blood. The source of these receptors is a woman aged 45-65 years in a cohort sampled during active COVID-19. CDR3s include the opening cysteine and the closing phenylalanine or tryptophan. D genes are given only for firm matches.

cdr3_length d_call j_call v_call cdr3_aa cdr3_nt
14 - TRBJ2-7 TRBV27 CASSLGGRSYEQYF TGTGCCAGCAGTTTAGGCGGAAGGTCCTACGAGCAGTACTTC
12 - TRBJ2-1 TRBV4-1 CASSSGVDEQFF TGCGCCAGCAGCTCGGGGGTCGATGAGCAGTTCTTC
14 - TRBJ2-1 TRBV5-1 CASSLGQKFNEQFF TGCGCCAGCAGCTTGGGGCAGAAGTTCAATGAGCAGTTCTTC
15 TRBD1 TRBJ2-2 TRBV7-2 CASSPGTGLTGELFF TGTGCCAGCAGCCCCGGGACAGGGTTAACCGGGGAGCTGTTTTTT
18 TRBD2 TRBJ2-5 TRBV4-1 CASSLRLAGGRGKETQYF TGCGCCAGCAGCCTAAGACTAGCGGGAGGGCGCGGGAAGGAGACCCAGTACTTC
14 TRBD1 TRBJ1-3 TRBV12-5 CARGGRPLGNTIYF TGTGCTAGAGGGGGCAGGCCACTTGGAAACACCATATATTTT
16 TRBD2 TRBJ2-2 TRBV5-1 CASSPGTSGSPGELFF TGCGCCAGCAGCCCCGGGACTAGCGGGAGTCCCGGGGAGCTGTTTTTT
13 - TRBJ1-1 TRBV4-1 CATGAGGDTEAFF TGCGCCACAGGGGCCGGGGGGGACACTGAAGCTTTCTTT
18 TRBD1 TRBJ2-7 TRBV11-2 CASSLVGLGGTGAYEQYF TGTGCCAGCAGCTTAGTGGGGTTAGGAGGGACAGGGGCCTACGAGCAGTACTTC
15 - TRBJ2-3 TRBV28 CASTALGFSTDTQYF TGTGCCAGCACCGCTTTGGGCTTCAGCACAGATACGCAGTATTTT
15 TRBD2 TRBJ2-3 TRBV5-1 CASSAGGASTDTQYF TGCGCCAGCAGCGCGGGGGGGGCGAGCACAGATACGCAGTATTTT
17 TRBD2 TRBJ2-3 TRBV27 CASSPPGAGDWEVTQYF TGTGCCAGCAGTCCCCCAGGAGCGGGAGACTGGGAGGTTACGCAGTATTTT